This record covers a single T cell receptor (beta chain). This clonotype was detected many times. The target of this receptor is not known. One base away there is no much larger clone; base qualities are not given. Amplification of TCR beta CDR3 regions was carried out from RNA transcripts. A first-round RT-PCR of the TCR CDR3 used the HTBI primer set with the Qiagen OneStep RT-PCR kit. Libraries were constructed in a second round of multiplex PCR, after which size selection and purification were carried out. Paired-end sequencing of the libraries was performed with 100 bp reads on an Illumina HiSeq2000. The authors processed their data as follows. Raw data were processed with SOAPnuke, discarding reads with adapters, uncalled bases, mean Phred below 15, or no exact constant-primer or identifier match. COPE v1.2.5 was used to merge the high-quality paired reads, and each unique nucleotide sequence was defined as a clonotype. MiTCR v1.1 was used to align clonotypes to the IMGT TRBV, TRBD and TRBJ reference segments. Only V-J combinations with frequency above 0.0001, covering about 99% of repertoires, were analysed. The TCS score was defined as F50 (clonal expansion) divided by E x V (chaos), with BLOSUM62-based TCRdist calculated between CDR3 peptides within each V-J. Welch's t-statistics and random forest reduced 500 to 550 V-J features to 13, which were used in a naive Bayes classifier (R e1071). TCRdb itself trimmed the public reads at Q25 with fastp, ran MiXCR and retained productive beta chains. Under each unique CDR3 protein, matching rows form one entry showing the most common genes and DNA. The V and J calls were not made by the authors but by TCRdb's processing. The sample table lists roughly 580,000 distinct CDR3 sequences, approximately 14% of them with a count of one. Jointly, the top ten make up 5.8% of the sample.

Hyperthyroidism patients were newly diagnosed, with disease duration under 2 months, and aged 18 to 65 years. Exclusion was applied to patients with uncontrolled infections, other autoimmune diseases, pregnancy or lactation. Diagnoses were established on the basis of clinical symptoms, serum thyroxine and TRAb, thyroid ultrasound, and orbital computed tomography. For progressor patients, blood was drawn at the first diagnosis of hyperthyroidism, before any ophthalmopathy symptoms had appeared. PBMCs were isolated from about 9 ml of fresh peripheral blood by Ficoll-Paque density gradient centrifugation. Progressor patients were initially diagnosed with Graves' hyperthyroidism and developed ophthalmopathy during follow-up. Total RNA was extracted with Trizol reagent, and quality was checked on an Agilent 2100 Bioanalyzer. These data come from a study of T cells in Graves' hyperthyroidism and ophthalmopathy (dated by TCRdb to about 2019). The study in broad terms: Peripheral blood samples were taken at the time of initial diagnosis, prior to any treatment. To identify distinguishing TCR V-J signatures, a discovery cohort of around 98 patients was used, comprising 43 with Graves' ophthalmopathy and some 60 with stable Graves' hyperthyroidism. Prospective prediction of ophthalmopathy was tested in an independent validation cohort of 18 hyperthyroidism patients and roughly 16 patients who later progressed to ophthalmopathy. The approximately 98 discovery patients were randomly divided into training and test sets at a 7:3 ratio. In about 6 Graves' hyperthyroidism patients, the study also compared T-cell repertoires from thyroid tissue with T-cell repertoires from blood. Once sampling was done, hyperthyroidism patients were given methimazole at a starting dose of 30 mg daily, whereas ophthalmopathy patients were given high-dose intravenous methylprednisolone. According to the paper, TCR Vbeta CDR3 sequencing was carried out on 135 peripheral blood samples, which came from 40 to 45 ophthalmopathy, around 74 hyperthyroidism and 17 progressor patients. What the study reported, not specific to this receptor: In validation, progression to ophthalmopathy was predicted by the model with roughly 69% sensitivity and 72.22% specificity, a median of around 5.9 months before onset. Most expanded thyroid clonotypes (frequency above 0.001) were also detected in blood, a finding suggesting that blood repertoires may reflect thyroid immune responses. No statistical method was used to fix the sample size in advance, and group allocation was not hidden from the investigators. In cross-validation, a model built on a 13 V-J signature told ophthalmopathy apart from stable hyperthyroidism with under 90% sensitivity and around 84% specificity, and in testing the same model reached 80%/75%.

Sequences were obtained from blood. The receptor was derived from a woman between 25 and 40 years old with Graves' hyperthyroidism that later progressed to Graves' ophthalmopathy.

CDR3 region: CASSLSPGRTGDYEQYF. The DNA sequence reads TGTGCCAGCAGTTTAAGCCCAGGGAGGACAGGGGACTACGAGCAGTACTTC. Recombination connected TRBV12-3 or TRBV12-4 to TRBJ2-7; 9 middle bases align to TRBD1. The CDR3 covers 17 residues, taking in both the cysteine and the phenylalanine. The retained sequence is limited to the CDR3, 51 bases, with the frame set at the first base. Unmatched junction bases come to 11, with V trimmed by 2 bases and J by 3 bases.